This TCR gamma chain derives from a study of gamma-delta T cells after stem cell transplantation. There are 11 residues in the CDR3. Germline V gives CDR1 GITISATS, CDR2 ISYDGTV (reference sequence). TCRdb re-called the RT-PCR reads with CATT. The sample lists some 4,500 gamma-chain clones, 15% to 25% occurring once. This clone has more than one count but fewer than ten. One end of the junction does not line up with germline, which may come from a read error. Other DNA sequences in this sample translate to the same CDR3. Sequencing was carried out using gamma-delta T cells. This sequence was found in a human donor. It is not recorded whose cells these are; they may come from a transplant donor. The chain carries TRGV9 and TRGJ1 or TRGJ2. CDR3 bases: TGTGCCCTGTGGGGGTATTATAAGAAACTCTTT. Protein product: CALWGYYKKLF.